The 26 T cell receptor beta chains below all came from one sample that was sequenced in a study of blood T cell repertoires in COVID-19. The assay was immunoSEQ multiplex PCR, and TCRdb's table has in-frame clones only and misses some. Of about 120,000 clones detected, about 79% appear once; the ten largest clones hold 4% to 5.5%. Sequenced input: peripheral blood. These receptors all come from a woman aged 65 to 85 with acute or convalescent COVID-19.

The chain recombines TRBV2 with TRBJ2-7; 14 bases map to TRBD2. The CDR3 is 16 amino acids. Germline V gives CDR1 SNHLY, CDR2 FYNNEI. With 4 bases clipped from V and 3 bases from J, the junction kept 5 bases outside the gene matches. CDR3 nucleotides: TGTGCCAGCAGTGGGACTAGCGGGGGGCAATACTACGAGCAGTACGTC. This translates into CASSGTSGGQYYEQYV.

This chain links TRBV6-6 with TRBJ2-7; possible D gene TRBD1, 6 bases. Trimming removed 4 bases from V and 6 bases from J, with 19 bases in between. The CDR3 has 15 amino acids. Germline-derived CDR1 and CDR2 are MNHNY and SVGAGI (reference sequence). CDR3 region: CASSSSQGLLSEQYF. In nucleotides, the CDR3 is TGTGCCAGCAGTTCCTCCCAGGGGCTCCTCTCCGAGCAGTACTTC.

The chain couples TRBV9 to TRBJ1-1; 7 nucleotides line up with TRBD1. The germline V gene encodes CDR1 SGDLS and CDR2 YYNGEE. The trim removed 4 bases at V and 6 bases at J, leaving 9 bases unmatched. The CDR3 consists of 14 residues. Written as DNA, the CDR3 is TGTGCCAGCAGCCCACGACAGGGAAGGGCTGAAGCTTTCTTT. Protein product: CASSPRQGRAEAFF.

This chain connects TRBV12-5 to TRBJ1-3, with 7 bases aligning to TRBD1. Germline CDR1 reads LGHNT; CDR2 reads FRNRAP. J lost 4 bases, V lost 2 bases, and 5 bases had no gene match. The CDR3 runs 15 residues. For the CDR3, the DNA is TGTGCTAGTGGTTTGTCGACAGGGTCCGGAAACACCATATATTTT. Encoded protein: CASGLSTGSGNTIYF.

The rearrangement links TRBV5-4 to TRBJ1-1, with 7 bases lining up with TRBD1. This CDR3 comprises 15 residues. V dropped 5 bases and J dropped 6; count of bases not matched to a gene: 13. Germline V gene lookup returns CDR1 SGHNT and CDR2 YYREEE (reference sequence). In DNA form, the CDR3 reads TGTGCCAGCAGGATGATAGGACAGGTTAAATCTGAAGCTTTCTTT. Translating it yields CASRMIGQVKSEAFF.

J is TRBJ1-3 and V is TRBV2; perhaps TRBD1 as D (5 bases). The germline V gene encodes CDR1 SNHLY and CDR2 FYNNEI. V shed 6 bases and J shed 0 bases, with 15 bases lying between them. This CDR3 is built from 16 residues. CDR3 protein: CASSVDRLISGNTIYF. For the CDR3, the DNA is TGTGCCAGCAGCGTCGACAGATTAATCTCTGGAAACACCATATATTTT.

For the CDR3, the DNA is TGTGCCAGCAGCGTAAGGGGACAGGTGGACACTGAAGCTTTCTTT. This sequence encodes CASSVRGQVDTEAFF. The gene calls are TRBV9 and TRBJ1-1, with TRBD1 matching 8 bases. After removal of 1 base from V and 3 bases from J, the junction contained 5 bases not matched to a gene. The CDR3 covers 15 residues. The germline V gene encodes CDR1 SGDLS and CDR2 YYNGEE.

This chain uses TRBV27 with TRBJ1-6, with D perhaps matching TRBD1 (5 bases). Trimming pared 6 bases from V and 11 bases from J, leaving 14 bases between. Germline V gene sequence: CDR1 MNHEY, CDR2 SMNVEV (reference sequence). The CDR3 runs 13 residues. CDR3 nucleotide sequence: TGTGCCAGCAGGGGGACTTCTATCCCACCCCTCCACTTT. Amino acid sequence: CASRGTSIPPLHF.

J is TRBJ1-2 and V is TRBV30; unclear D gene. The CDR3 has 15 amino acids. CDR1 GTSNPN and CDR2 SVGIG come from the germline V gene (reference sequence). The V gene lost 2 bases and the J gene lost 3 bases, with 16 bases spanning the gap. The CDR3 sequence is CAWSKGRARDYGYTF. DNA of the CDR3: TGTGCCTGGAGTAAAGGGAGGGCGAGGGACTATGGCTACACCTTC.

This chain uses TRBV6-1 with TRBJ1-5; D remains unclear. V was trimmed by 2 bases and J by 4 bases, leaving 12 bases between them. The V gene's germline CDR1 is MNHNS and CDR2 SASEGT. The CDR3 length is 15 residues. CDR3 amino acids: CASSEFGTVNQPQHF. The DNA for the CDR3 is TGTGCCAGCAGTGAATTCGGAACAGTTAATCAGCCCCAGCATTTT.

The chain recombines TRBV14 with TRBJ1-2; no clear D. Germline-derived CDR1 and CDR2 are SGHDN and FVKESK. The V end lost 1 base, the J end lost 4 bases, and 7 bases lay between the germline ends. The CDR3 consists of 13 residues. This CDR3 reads CASSQVPGYGYTF. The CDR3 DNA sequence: TGTGCCAGCAGCCAAGTCCCGGGCTATGGCTACACCTTC.

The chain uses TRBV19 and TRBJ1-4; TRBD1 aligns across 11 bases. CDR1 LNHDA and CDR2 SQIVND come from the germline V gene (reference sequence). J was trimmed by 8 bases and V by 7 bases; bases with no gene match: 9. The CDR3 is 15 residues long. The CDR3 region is CASNPAGTGGEKLFF. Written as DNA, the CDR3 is TGTGCCAGTAATCCTGCCGGGACAGGGGGAGAAAAACTGTTTTTT.

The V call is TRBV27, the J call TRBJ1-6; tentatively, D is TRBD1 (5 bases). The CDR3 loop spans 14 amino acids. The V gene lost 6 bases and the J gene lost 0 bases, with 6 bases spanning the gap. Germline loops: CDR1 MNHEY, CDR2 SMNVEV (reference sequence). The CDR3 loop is CASRDNSYNSPLHF. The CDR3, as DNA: TGTGCCAGCAGGGACAACTCCTATAATTCACCCCTCCACTTT.

The chain's CDR3 is CATAISGEYNEQFF. CDR3 nucleotides: TGTGCCACAGCCATTAGCGGGGAATACAATGAGCAGTTCTTC. This chain uses TRBV3-1 (or the pseudogene TRBV3-2) with TRBJ2-1; 8 nucleotides match TRBD2. CDR1 is LGHDT and CDR2 is YNNKEL in the germline V gene (reference sequence). The CDR3 is 14 amino acids. The V segment lost 10 bases and the J segment 4 bases; nucleotides outside the gene matches: 9.

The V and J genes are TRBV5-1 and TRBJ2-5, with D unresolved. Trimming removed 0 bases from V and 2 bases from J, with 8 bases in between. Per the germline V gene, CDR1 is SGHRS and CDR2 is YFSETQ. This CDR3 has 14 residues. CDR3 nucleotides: TGCGCCAGCAGCTTGGGATGGGCGCAAGAGACCCAGTACTTC. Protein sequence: CASSLGWAQETQYF. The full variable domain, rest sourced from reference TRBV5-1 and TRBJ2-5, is KAGVTQTPRYLIKTRGQQVTLSCSPISGHRSVSWYQQTPGQGLQFLFEYFSETQRNKGNFPGRFSGRQFSNSRSEMNVSTLELGDSALYLCASSLGWAQETQYFGPGTRLLVL.

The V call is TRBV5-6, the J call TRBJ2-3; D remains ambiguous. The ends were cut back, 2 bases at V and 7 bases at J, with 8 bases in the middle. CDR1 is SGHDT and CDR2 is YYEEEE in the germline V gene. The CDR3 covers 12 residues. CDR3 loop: CASSLEPNTQYF. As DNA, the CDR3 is TGTGCCAGCAGCTTAGAGCCTAATACGCAGTATTTT.

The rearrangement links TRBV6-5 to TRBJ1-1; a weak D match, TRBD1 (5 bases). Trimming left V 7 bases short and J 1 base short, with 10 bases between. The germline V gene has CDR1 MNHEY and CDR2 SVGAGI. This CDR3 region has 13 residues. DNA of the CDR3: TGTGCCAGCATGGGGGGTGGGAACACTGAAGCTTTCTTT. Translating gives CASMGGGNTEAFF.

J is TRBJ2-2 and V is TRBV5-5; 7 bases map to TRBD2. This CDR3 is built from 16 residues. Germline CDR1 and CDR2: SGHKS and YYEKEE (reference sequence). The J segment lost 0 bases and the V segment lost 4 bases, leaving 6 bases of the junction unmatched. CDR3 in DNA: TGTGCCAGCAGCCTCGGGGCGGGGGCGAACACCGGGGAGCTGTTTTTT. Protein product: CASSLGAGANTGELFF.

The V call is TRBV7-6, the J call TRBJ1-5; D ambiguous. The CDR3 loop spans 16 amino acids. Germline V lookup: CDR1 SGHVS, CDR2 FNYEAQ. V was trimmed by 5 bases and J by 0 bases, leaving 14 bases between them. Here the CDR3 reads CASSLQPGPSNQPQHF. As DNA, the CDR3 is TGTGCCAGCAGCCTACAACCGGGTCCTAGCAATCAGCCCCAGCATTTT. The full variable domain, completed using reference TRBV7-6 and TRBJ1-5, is GAGVSQSPRYKVTKRGQDVALRCDPISGHVSLYWYRQALGQGPEFLTYFNYEAQQDKSGLPNDRFSAERPEGSISTLTIQRTEQRDSAMYRCASSLQPGPSNQPQHFGDGTRLSIL.

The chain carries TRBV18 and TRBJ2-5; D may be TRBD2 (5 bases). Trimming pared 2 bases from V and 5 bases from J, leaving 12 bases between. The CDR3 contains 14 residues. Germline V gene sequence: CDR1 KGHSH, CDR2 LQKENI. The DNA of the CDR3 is TGTGCCAGCTCACCAAACACTCGGGGTGAGACCCAGTACTTC. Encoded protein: CASSPNTRGETQYF. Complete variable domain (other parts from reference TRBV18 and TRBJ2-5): NAGVMQNPRHLVRRRGQEARLRCSPMKGHSHVYWYRQLPEEGLKFMVYLQKENIIDESGMPKERFSAEFPKEGPSILRIQQVVRGDSAAYFCASSPNTRGETQYFGPGTRLLVL.

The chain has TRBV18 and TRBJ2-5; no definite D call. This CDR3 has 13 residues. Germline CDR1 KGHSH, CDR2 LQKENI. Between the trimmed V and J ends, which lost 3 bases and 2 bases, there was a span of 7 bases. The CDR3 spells CASSPSLQETQYF. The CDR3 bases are TGTGCCAGCTCACCCTCCCTACAAGAGACCCAGTACTTC. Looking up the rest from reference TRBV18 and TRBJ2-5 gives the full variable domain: NAGVMQNPRHLVRRRGQEARLRCSPMKGHSHVYWYRQLPEEGLKFMVYLQKENIIDESGMPKERFSAEFPKEGPSILRIQQVVRGDSAAYFCASSPSLQETQYFGPGTRLLVL.

CDR3: CASSTPGGPGNTIYF. The CDR3 DNA reads as TGTGCCAGCAGTACGCCAGGGGGCCCTGGAAACACCATATATTTT. The V gene is TRBV6-6, the J gene TRBJ1-3; TRBD1 agrees at 8 bases. After removal of 5 bases from V and 2 bases from J, the junction contained 5 bases not matched to a gene. Germline assignment: CDR1 MNHNY and CDR2 SVGAGI (reference sequence). The CDR3 spans 15 residues.

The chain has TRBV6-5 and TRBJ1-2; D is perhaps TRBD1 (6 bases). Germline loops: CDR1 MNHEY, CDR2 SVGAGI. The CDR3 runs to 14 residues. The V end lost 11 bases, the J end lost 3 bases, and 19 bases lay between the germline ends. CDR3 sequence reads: CAVRVSGVDYGYTF. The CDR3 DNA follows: TGTGCCGTTCGAGTCTCAGGGGTCGACTATGGCTACACCTTC.

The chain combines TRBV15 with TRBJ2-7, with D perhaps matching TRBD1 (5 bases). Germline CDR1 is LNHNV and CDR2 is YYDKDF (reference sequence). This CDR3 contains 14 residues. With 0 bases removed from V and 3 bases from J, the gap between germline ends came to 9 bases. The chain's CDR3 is CATSRDDRHYEQYV. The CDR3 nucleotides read TGTGCCACCAGCAGAGATGACAGACACTACGAGCAGTACGTC.

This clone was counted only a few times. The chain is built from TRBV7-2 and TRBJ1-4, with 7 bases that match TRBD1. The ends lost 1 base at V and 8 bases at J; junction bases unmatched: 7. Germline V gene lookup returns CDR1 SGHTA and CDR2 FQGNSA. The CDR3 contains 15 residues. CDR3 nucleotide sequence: TGTGCCAGCAGCTTAGACACAGGGGCTAGGGAAAAACTGTTTTTT. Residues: CASSLDTGAREKLFF.

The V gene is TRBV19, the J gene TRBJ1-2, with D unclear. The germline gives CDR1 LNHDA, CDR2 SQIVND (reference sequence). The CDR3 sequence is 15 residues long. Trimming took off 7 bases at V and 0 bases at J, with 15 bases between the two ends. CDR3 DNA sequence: TGTGCCAGTACTCTTCGGTATGTAGCTAACTATGGCTACACCTTC. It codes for CASTLRYVANYGYTF.